Described below is a single TCR beta chain sequence and its context. Its antigen is not identified. These data belong to a study of cytomegalovirus exposure and HLA in healthy donors. The study, taken as a whole, reports: The classifier reportedly diagnosed cytomegalovirus status with high specificity and sensitivity.

Germline V CDR1 and CDR2: MDHEN, SYDVKM. V lost 5 bases to trimming and J lost 7 bases; unmatched junction nucleotides: 9. The CDR3 extends over 14 amino acids. In the PCR, 60 Vbeta and 13 Jbeta primers were used. TCRdb keeps only in-frame clones here, not all; method: immunoSEQ multiplex PCR. The table shows fewer than 150,000 clones, with about 64% occurring only once. V is TRBV28 and J is TRBJ1-2, with 8 bases fitting TRBD1. What was sequenced was PBMCs. The receptor was derived from a man aged 18 to 29 in good health and CMV-seropositive. The CDR3 DNA sequence: TGTGCCAGCAGTCCACGGACAGGGTTCCCTGGCTACACCTTC. Amino acid sequence: CASSPRTGFPGYTF.